This T cell receptor (beta chain) emerged from a study of blood T cell repertoires in COVID-19. Study in general: Researchers got acute and convalescent COVID-19 samples from the United States, Italy and Spain. PBMCs, B-cell-depleted T cells, or T cells were the source of the cDNA or gDNA that made up the material.

Trimming cost V 3 bases and J 4 bases; bases outside gene matches: 3. CDR1 MDHEN and CDR2 SYDVKM come from the germline V gene. This CDR3 has 14 residues. Original processing methods: Estimated nucleated cell counts came from reference gene primer amplification. Sequencing used immunoSEQ multiplex PCR; TCRdb keeps in-frame clones, though not all of them. Clonal size and the V and J genes are those of that table, whereas D and trimming came from the DNA. The repertoire holds about 150,000 clones, with roughly 80% as singletons. The source material was peripheral blood. The rearrangement joins TRBV28 to TRBJ1-2; TRBD1 matches at 9 bases. This receptor was identified in a woman in her fifties or sixties with acute or convalescent COVID-19. CDR3: CASSLGQGAYGYTF. The CDR3 DNA sequence: TGTGCCAGCAGTTTGGGACAGGGTGCCTATGGCTACACCTTC.